This entry features one TCR beta chain sequence. Its specificity is unknown. How the authors handled the data: Building a distant-metastasis classifier for papillary thyroid cancer drew on CDR3 differences across clinicopathological groups. MiXCR re-clonotyped the PCR reads for TCRdb. These V and J calls derive from TCRdb rather than the authors' analysis. The sample contains tens of thousands of clones, roughly a fifth of which appear only once. CDR3 length: 15 residues. V lost 7 bases and J 5 bases, leaving 18 bases between the germline ends. Germline CDR1 reads LNHDA; CDR2 reads SQIVND (reference sequence). This sample is part of a study of metastatic and nonmetastatic thyroid tumors. Study context: Across blood and tumor or nodule tissue, repertoires from malignant and benign thyroid patients were compared with one another. Findings and limits, study-wide: Malignant thyroid tumors reportedly exceeded benign nodules significantly in TCR beta diversity, with the difference appearing in blood and tumor.

Nobody among the patients had been given any treatment before thyroid surgery. The TCR comes from a female donor with papillary thyroid cancer or a benign thyroid nodule (not recorded which). Some clones in this sample may be carry-over from other donors' samples. The chain uses TRBV19 and TRBJ2-1; D gene unclear. The sample taken for sequencing was blood. In DNA, the CDR3 is TGTGCCAGTACCCTCGGCCCCCTCGAGCACAATGAGCAGTTCTTC. As protein: CASTLGPLEHNEQFF.